The 32 T cell receptor beta chains in this list originate from one sample, sequenced in a study of T cells expressing NK-cell markers. TCRdb reprocessed the 5' RACE reads and reports one entry per CDR3 protein, with no DNA. The sample has 450,000 to 600,000 distinct CDR3 sequences, and its top ten clones hold around 3.3%. Material for sequencing was blood T cells: a sorted CD56 or NKG2C T cell subset, CD4+ or CD8+ T cells, or bulk PBMC T cells (not recorded which). The origin of the receptors is a man younger than 30 in good health.

The rearrangement links TRBV28 to TRBJ2-5; TCRdb's assignment of TRBD1 cannot be checked, as there is no DNA. Germline CDR1 reads MDHEN; CDR2 reads SYDVKM. The length of the CDR3 is 15 residues. CDR3 loop: CASSVRDSHQETQYF.

This sequence joins TRBV12-3 or TRBV12-4 and TRBJ2-1; the TCRdb D gene call, TRBD2, has no DNA to confirm it. This CDR3 is built from 15 residues. The CDR3 sequence is CASSPGPTEYNEQFF.

This chain connects TRBV3-1 to TRBJ2-1; TCRdb designates TRBD2, a call that cannot be tested without DNA. This CDR3 is built from 13 residues. The germline V gene has CDR1 LGHDT and CDR2 YNNKEL (reference sequence). CDR3 loop: CASSQDPSGEQFF.

V usage is TRBV12-3 or TRBV12-4 and J usage is TRBJ2-7; lacking DNA, the TRBD1 call made by TCRdb goes unchecked. There are 15 residues in the CDR3. CDR3: CASSLGQLPGYEQYF.

The chain links TRBV3-1 to TRBJ2-5; TCRdb's D call of TRBD2 is untestable without DNA. Germline CDR1 and CDR2: LGHDT and YNNKEL (reference sequence). The CDR3 is 16 amino acids. CDR3 loop: CASRGRTSGSTETQYF.

V usage is TRBV29-1 and J usage is TRBJ2-1; TCRdb's D call of TRBD2 is untestable without DNA. CDR1 is SQVTM, CDR2 ANQGSEA, per germline. There are 14 residues in the CDR3. CDR3 sequence: CSVRALAGGGEQFF.

The chain couples TRBV11-2 to TRBJ2-7. The CDR3 is 16 residues long. Germline-derived CDR1 and CDR2 are SGHAT and FQNNGV. The CDR3 is CASSNLLAGDSYEQYF.

This sequence joins TRBV5-1 and TRBJ2-1; no DNA is available, so the TRBD2 call from TCRdb remains unchecked. Germline loops: CDR1 SGHRS, CDR2 YFSETQ. The CDR3 totals 16 residues. CDR3 loop: CASSLLPGTSGNEQFF.

The rearrangement uses TRBV27 and TRBJ2-7; with no DNA, the TCRdb D assignment of TRBD1 cannot be verified. This CDR3 is built from 16 residues. From germline, CDR1 is MNHEY and CDR2 SMNVEV (reference sequence). CDR3 residues: CASSPLTTGAPYEQYF.

This sequence joins TRBV6-2 or TRBV6-3 and TRBJ2-1; TCRdb's D gene call, TRBD2, goes unchecked for lack of DNA. CDR3 length equals 20 residues. Germline CDR1 MNHEY, CDR2 SVGEGT. The CDR3 sequence: CASSYSRQSGGSMGYNEQFF.

The J gene is TRBJ2-5, the V gene TRBV27; without DNA, the TCRdb call of TRBD1 cannot be checked. The CDR3 totals 14 residues. The germline gives CDR1 MNHEY, CDR2 SMNVEV (reference sequence). CDR3 in amino acids: CASSTGSRPGTQYF.

The J gene is TRBJ1-5, the V gene TRBV19. Germline V gene data show CDR1 as LNHDA and CDR2 as SQIVND (reference sequence). CDR3 length: 12 residues. The CDR3: CASTKPNQPQHF.

The gene calls are TRBV11-1 and TRBJ2-6; as DNA is missing, the TRBD1 call by TCRdb cannot be tested. Germline CDR1 reads SGHAT; CDR2 reads FQDESV (reference sequence). CDR3 size: 20 residues. This chain's CDR3 is CASSSGGGSAPSERANVLTF.

This chain links TRBV2 with TRBJ2-5; the TRBD2 assignment by TCRdb is unverifiable without DNA. Germline V gives CDR1 SNHLY, CDR2 FYNNEI. This CDR3 has 12 residues. The CDR3 spells CATDRTSGTPYF.

The chain joins TRBV6-2 or TRBV6-3 to TRBJ2-1; TCRdb reports TRBD2, a call that lacks DNA to check it against. Germline assignment: CDR1 MNHEY and CDR2 SVGEGT. The CDR3 has 16 amino acids. The CDR3 spells CASSVQGRTPYNEQFF.

CDR3 region: CASSLGLAEQYF. The rearrangement joins TRBV12-3 or TRBV12-4 to TRBJ2-7. This CDR3 has 12 residues.

The chain employs TRBV25-1 and TRBJ2-2; with no DNA, the TCRdb D assignment of TRBD1 cannot be verified. This CDR3 spans 15 amino acids. Per the germline V gene, CDR1 is MGHDK and CDR2 is SYGVNS. The CDR3 region is CASSRDRAGTGELFF.

J is TRBJ2-5 and V is TRBV5-1. This CDR3 is 12 amino acids long. Germline-derived CDR1 and CDR2 are SGHRS and YFSETQ. The CDR3 is CASSLITTTQYF.

This chain links TRBV5-1 with TRBJ1-1; no DNA is available, so the TRBD1 call from TCRdb remains unchecked. The germline V gene encodes CDR1 SGHRS and CDR2 YFSETQ. CDR3 size: 15 residues. CDR3 protein: CASRGQGSMNTEAFF.

The chain couples TRBV3-1 to TRBJ1-3. This CDR3 is 15 amino acids long. CDR1 and CDR2 (germline): LGHDT, YNNKEL (reference sequence). CDR3 amino acids: CASRQGPIAGNTIYF. Supplemented by reference TRBV3-1 and TRBJ1-3, the full variable domain reads DTAVSQTPKYLVTQMGNDKSIKCEQNLGHDTMYWYKQDSKKFLKIMFSYNNKELIINETVPNRFSPKSPDKAHLNLHINSLELGDSAVYFCASRQGPIAGNTIYFGEGSWLTVV.

CDR3 amino acids: CASSGLSLGYTF. This chain joins TRBV9 and TRBJ1-2; TCRdb lists TRBD1, though no DNA is available to test this call. Germline V gene data show CDR1 as SGDLS and CDR2 as YYNGEE. The CDR3 has 12 amino acids. Together with reference TRBV9 and TRBJ1-2, the CDR3 gives the full variable domain: DSGVTQTPKHLITATGQRVTLRCSPRSGDLSVYWYQQSLDQGLQFLIQYYNGEERAKGNILERFSAQQFPDLHSELNLSSLELGDSALYFCASSGLSLGYTFGSGTRLTVV.

The V and J genes are TRBV12-3 or TRBV12-4 and TRBJ1-1. CDR3 length equals 14 residues. CDR3: CASSFISPHTEAFF.

The rearrangement uses TRBV9 and TRBJ2-5; checking the TCRdb D call of TRBD1 is not possible without DNA. The CDR3 sequence is 16 residues long. Germline CDR1 reads SGDLS; CDR2 reads YYNGEE. The CDR3 reads CASSAGGQNLGETQYF.

The chain couples TRBV3-1 to TRBJ2-2; the TCRdb D gene call, TRBD2, has no DNA to confirm it. Germline V gene sequence: CDR1 LGHDT, CDR2 YNNKEL (reference sequence). This CDR3 has 18 amino acids. CDR3 sequence: CASSPRLGREGPTGELFF.

V and J are TRBV7-9 and TRBJ2-1; TCRdb outputs TRBD2, but without DNA this stays unchecked. The germline gives CDR1 SEHNR, CDR2 FQNEAQ (reference sequence). This CDR3 has 14 amino acids. This CDR3 is CASSHRGLAYEQFF.

The chain links TRBV5-1 to TRBJ1-1. Germline CDR1 is SGHRS and CDR2 is YFSETQ. The CDR3 length is 14 residues. This CDR3 reads CASSLAAGGYEAFF.

CDR3 residues: CATSVEVQETQYF. The genes are TRBV15 and TRBJ2-5. The CDR3 loop spans 13 amino acids. CDR1 LNHNV and CDR2 YYDKDF come from the germline V gene (reference sequence).

The chain employs TRBV7-2 and TRBJ2-5; the D gene TCRdb calls, TRBD1, cannot be checked with no DNA. The CDR3 has 14 residues. In germline, CDR1 is SGHTA, CDR2 FQGNSA. The CDR3 is CASSFKTGQETQYF.

The CDR3 spells CAWTSGQGAREQYF. The rearrangement links TRBV30 to TRBJ2-7; the D gene TCRdb calls, TRBD1, cannot be checked with no DNA. Looked up from germline, CDR1 is GTSNPN and CDR2 is SVGIG (reference sequence). This CDR3 comprises 14 residues.

The CDR3 spells CASSLVYYNEQFF. The rearrangement links TRBV5-1 to TRBJ2-1. CDR3 length: 13 amino acids. Germline CDR1 SGHRS, CDR2 YFSETQ.

V gene TRBV9 combines with J gene TRBJ2-5; TCRdb lists TRBD2, though no DNA is available to test this call. The CDR3 totals 14 residues. Germline V gene lookup returns CDR1 SGDLS and CDR2 YYNGEE. CDR3 protein: CASSGGLGGETQYF.

This chain links TRBV29-1 with TRBJ2-5; TCRdb returns TRBD2, unconfirmable since there is no DNA. Germline V gene lookup returns CDR1 SQVTM and CDR2 ANQGSEA. There are 16 residues in the CDR3. CDR3 sequence: CSVNWDYHAGEETQYF. The full variable domain, its missing parts supplied by reference TRBV29-1 and TRBJ2-5, is SAVISQKPSRDICQRGTSLTIQCQVDSQVTMMFWYRQQPGQSLTLIATANQGSEATYESGFVIDKFPISRPNLTFSTLTVSNMSPEDSSIYLCSVNWDYHAGEETQYFGPGTRLLVL.